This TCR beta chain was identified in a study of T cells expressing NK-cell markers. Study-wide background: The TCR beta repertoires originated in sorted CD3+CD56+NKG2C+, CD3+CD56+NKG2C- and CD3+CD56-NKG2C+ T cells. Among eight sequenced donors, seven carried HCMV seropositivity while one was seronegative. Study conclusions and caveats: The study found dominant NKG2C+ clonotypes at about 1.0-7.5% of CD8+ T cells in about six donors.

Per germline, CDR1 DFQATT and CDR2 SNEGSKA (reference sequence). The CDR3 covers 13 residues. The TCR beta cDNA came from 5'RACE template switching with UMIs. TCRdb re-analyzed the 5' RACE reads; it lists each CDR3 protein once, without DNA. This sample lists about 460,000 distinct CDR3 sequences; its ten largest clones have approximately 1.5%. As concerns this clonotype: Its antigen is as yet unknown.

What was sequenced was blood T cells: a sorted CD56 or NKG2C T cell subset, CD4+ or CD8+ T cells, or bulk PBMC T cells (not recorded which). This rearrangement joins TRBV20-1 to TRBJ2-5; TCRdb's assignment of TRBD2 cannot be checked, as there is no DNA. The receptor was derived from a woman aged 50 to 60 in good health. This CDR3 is CSARMTSYETQYF.